There are a few counts of the clone carrying this T cell receptor (beta chain). Its matching antigen is unknown. A much larger clone lies a single base off, so this may be a read error. This CDR3 is missing its conserved last phenylalanine or tryptophan, likely due to a read error. The CDR3 has 12 amino acids. The V gene's germline CDR1 is SGHVS and CDR2 FNYEAQ. Trimming removed 3 bases at V and 10 bases at J, with 12 bases between. Thyroid ultrasound, orbital computed tomography, clinical symptoms, and serum thyroxine and TRAb underpinned diagnoses. These data originate in a study of T cells in Graves' hyperthyroidism and ophthalmopathy. Study results and limitations: Model-based prediction identified ophthalmopathy a median around 6.5 months prior to its onset. In the analysis, a 13 V-J model separated ophthalmopathy from stable hyperthyroidism. Blood also showed most of the thyroid clonotypes that were expanded above 0.001.

Authors of the study amplified TCR beta CDR3 regions from RNA transcripts. During a first-round RT-PCR of the TCR CDR3, the HTBI primer set was used. TCRdb reprocessed the multiplex PCR reads with MiXCR, giving one entry per CDR3 protein. This table has around 620,000 distinct CDR3 sequences, around 46% appearing once. The chain recombines TRBV7-6 with TRBJ1-1; D gene ambiguous. Sequencing was performed on peripheral blood or thyroid tissue (not recorded which). The clonotype was recovered from an adult woman with Graves' disease, either hyperthyroidism or ophthalmopathy (not recorded which). The CDR3 is CASSLQGNGAFL. The CDR3 nucleotides read TGTGCCAGCAGCTTGCAAGGGAATGGAGCTTTCCTT.